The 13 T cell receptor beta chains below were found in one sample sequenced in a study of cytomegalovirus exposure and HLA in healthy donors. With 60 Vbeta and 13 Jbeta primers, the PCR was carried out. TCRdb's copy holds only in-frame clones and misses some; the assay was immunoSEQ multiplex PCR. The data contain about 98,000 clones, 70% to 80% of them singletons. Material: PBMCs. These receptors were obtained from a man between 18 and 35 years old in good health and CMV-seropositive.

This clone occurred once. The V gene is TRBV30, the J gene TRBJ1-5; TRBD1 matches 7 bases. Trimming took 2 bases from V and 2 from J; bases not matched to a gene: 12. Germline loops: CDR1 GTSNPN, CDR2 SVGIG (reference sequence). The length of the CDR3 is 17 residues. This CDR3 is CAWSPNPTGFGNQPQHF. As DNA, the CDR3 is TGTGCCTGGAGTCCCAACCCGACAGGGTTTGGCAATCAGCCCCAGCATTTT.

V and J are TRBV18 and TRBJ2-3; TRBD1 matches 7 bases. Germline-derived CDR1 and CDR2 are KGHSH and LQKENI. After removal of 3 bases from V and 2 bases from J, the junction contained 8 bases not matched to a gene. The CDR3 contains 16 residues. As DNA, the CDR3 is TGTGCCAGCTCACCCACAGGGGCACTATCCACAGATACGCAGTATTTT. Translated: CASSPTGALSTDTQYF.

The CDR3 loop is CASTLGQGGTQYF. The CDR3 region has the DNA TGTGCCAGCACCCTAGGACAGGGAGGGACCCAGTACTTC. This chain uses TRBV2 with TRBJ2-5, with 8 bases that match TRBD1. The V gene end was trimmed by 7 bases and the J gene end by 7 bases; junction bases not matched to a gene: 8. The CDR3 contains 13 residues. The germline gives CDR1 SNHLY, CDR2 FYNNEI.

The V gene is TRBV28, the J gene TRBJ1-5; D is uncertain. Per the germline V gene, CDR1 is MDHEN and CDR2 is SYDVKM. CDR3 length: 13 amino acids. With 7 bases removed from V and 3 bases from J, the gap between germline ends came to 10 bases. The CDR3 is CASTRRVNQPQHF. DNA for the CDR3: TGTGCCAGCACTAGGAGGGTCAATCAGCCCCAGCATTTT.

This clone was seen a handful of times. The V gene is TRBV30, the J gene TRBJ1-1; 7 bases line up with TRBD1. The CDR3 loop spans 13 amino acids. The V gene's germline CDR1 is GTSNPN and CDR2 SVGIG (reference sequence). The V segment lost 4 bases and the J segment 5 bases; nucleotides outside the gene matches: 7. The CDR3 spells CAWKGQRATEAFF. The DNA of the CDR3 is TGTGCCTGGAAGGGACAGCGAGCAACTGAAGCTTTCTTT.

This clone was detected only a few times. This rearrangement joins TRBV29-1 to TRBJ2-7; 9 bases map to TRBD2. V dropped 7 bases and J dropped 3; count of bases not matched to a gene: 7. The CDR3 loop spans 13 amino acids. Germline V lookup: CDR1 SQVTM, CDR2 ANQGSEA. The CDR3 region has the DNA TGCAGCGCATCAGCGGGGGGCCTCTACGAGCAGTACTTC. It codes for CSASAGGLYEQYF.

CDR3 residues: CASSPGPVNQPQHF. The CDR3, as DNA: TGTGCCAGCAGCCCTGGGCCGGTTAATCAGCCCCAGCATTTT. V gene TRBV7-9 combines with J gene TRBJ1-5; D remains ambiguous. The CDR3 consists of 14 residues. The germline CDR1 and CDR2 sequences are SEHNR and FQNEAQ (reference sequence). V gave up 5 bases and J gave up 4 bases, with 12 bases separating them.

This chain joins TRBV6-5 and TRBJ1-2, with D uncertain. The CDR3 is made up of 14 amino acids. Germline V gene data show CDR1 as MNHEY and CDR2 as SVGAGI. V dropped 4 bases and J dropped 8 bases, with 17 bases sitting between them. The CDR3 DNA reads TGTGCCAGCAGTTCAGGTTCTCCTTCCTGGGGCTACACCTTC. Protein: CASSSGSPSWGYTF.

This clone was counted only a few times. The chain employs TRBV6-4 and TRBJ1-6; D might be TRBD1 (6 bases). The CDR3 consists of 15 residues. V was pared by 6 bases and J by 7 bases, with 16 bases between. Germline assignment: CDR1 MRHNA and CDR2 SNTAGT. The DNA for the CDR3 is TGTGCCAGCAGACCCGCGACAGGTCTCAATTCACCCCTCCACTTT. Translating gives CASRPATGLNSPLHF.

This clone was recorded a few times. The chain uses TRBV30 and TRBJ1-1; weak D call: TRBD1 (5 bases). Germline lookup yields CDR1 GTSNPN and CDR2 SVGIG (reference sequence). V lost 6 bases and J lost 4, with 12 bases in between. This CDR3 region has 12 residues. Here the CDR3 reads CACRVLGTEAFF. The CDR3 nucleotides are TGTGCCTGCAGGGTCTTAGGCACTGAAGCTTTCTTT. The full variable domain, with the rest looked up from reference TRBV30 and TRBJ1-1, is SQTIHQWPATLVQPVGSPLSLECTVEGTSNPNLYWYRQAAGRGLQLLFYSVGIGQISSEVPQNLSASRPQDRQFILSSKKLLLSDSGFYLCACRVLGTEAFFGQGTRLTVV.

The CDR3 region is CASSPLGRGTPNEQFF. Here the CDR3 DNA reads TGTGCCAGCTCACCATTGGGCAGGGGGACCCCCAATGAGCAGTTCTTC. The V call is TRBV18, the J call TRBJ2-1; the match to TRBD1 covers 7 bases. CDR1 and CDR2 from the germline V gene are KGHSH and LQKENI. With V trimmed by 2 bases and J by 6 bases, 10 bases remained unmatched. The CDR3 runs 16 residues.

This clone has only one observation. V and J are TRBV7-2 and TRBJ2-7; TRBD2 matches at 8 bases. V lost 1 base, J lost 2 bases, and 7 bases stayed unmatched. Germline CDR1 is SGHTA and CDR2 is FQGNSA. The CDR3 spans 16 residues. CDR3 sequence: CASSLGVGGGPYEQYF. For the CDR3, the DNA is TGTGCCAGCAGCTTAGGGGTAGGCGGGGGGCCCTACGAGCAGTACTTC. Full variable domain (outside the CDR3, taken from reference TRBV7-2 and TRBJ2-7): GAGVSQSPSNKVTEKGKDVELRCDPISGHTALYWYRQSLGQGLEFLIYFQGNSAPDKSGLPSDRFSAERTGGSVSTLTIQRTQQEDSAVYLCASSLGVGGGPYEQYFGPGTRLTVT.

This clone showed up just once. The CDR3 DNA follows: TGCAGCGTTGAAGGCCAGGGGGTTATCTATGGCTACACCTTC. This translates into CSVEGQGVIYGYTF. This chain connects TRBV29-1 to TRBJ1-2; 7 positions match TRBD1. The J segment lost 4 bases and the V segment lost 1 base, leaving 6 bases of the junction unmatched. The CDR3 is made up of 14 amino acids. CDR1 is SQVTM, CDR2 ANQGSEA, per germline.